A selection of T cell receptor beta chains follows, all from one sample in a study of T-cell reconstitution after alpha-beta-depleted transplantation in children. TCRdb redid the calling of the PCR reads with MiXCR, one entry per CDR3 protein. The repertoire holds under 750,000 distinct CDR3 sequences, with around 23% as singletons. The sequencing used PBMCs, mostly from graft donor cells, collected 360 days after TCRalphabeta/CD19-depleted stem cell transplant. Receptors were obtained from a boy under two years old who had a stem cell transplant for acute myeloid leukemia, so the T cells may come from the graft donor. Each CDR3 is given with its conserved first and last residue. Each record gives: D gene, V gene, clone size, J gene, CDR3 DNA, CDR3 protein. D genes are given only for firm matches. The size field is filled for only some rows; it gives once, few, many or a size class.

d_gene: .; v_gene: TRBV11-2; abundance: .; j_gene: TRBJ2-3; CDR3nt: TGTGCCAGCAGCTTAGTACGGGGAGGAGACGGCACAGATACGCAGTATTTT; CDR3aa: CASSLVRGGDGTDTQYF
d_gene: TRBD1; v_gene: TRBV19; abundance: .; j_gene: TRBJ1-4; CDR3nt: TGTGCCAGTAGTATAGTTGGGACAGGGGAAGAAAAACTGTTTTTT; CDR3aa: CASSIVGTGEEKLFF
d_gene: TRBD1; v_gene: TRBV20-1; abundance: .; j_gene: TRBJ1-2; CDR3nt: TGCAGTGCCGACAGGGGATTACAGGACTATGGCTACACCTTC; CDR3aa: CSADRGLQDYGYTF
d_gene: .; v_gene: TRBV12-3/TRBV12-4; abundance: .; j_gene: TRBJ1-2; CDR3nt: TGTGCCAGCAGTAGGGGCGGGTGGGGCTATGGCTACACCTTC; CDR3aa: CASSRGGWGYGYTF
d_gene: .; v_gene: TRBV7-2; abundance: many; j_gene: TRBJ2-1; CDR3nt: TGTGCCAGCAGCTTAGAGCGACCATCCTACGGGAATGAGCAGTTCTTC; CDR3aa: CASSLERPSYGNEQFF
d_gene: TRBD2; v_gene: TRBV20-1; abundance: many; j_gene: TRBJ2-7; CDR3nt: TGCAGTGCTAGAGATAGCGGGGGAACGGGAGAGCAGTACTTC; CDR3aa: CSARDSGGTGEQYF
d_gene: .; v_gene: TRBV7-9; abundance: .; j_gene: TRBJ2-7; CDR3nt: TGTGCCGTCTCAACCGGTTACTTC; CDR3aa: CAVSTGYF
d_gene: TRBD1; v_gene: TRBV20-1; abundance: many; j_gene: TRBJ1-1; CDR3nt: TGCAGTGCTTCCCAGGGGGACTTGAACACTGAAGCTTTCTTT; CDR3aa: CSASQGDLNTEAFF
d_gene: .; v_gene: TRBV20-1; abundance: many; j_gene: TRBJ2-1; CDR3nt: TGCAGTGCCGATAGACTAGTTACCTACAATGAGCAGTTCTTC; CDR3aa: CSADRLVTYNEQFF
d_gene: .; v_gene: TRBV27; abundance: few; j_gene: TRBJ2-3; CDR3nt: TGTGCCAGCAAATATGGGGGGTTCACAGATACGCAGTATTTT; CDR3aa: CASKYGGFTDTQYF
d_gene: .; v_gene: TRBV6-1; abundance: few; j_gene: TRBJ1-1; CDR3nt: TGTGCCAGCATCAAAACACGGGGCACTGAAGCTTTCTTT; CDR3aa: CASIKTRGTEAFF
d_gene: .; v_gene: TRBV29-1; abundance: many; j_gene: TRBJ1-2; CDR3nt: TGCAGCGGTGGGGATTCTAACTATGGCTACACCTTC; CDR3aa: CSGGDSNYGYTF
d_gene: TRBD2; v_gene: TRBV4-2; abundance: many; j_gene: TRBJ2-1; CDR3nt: TGTGCCAGCAGCCAAGACACACTAGCGGGGGGGGATGAGCAGTTCTTC; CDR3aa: CASSQDTLAGGDEQFF